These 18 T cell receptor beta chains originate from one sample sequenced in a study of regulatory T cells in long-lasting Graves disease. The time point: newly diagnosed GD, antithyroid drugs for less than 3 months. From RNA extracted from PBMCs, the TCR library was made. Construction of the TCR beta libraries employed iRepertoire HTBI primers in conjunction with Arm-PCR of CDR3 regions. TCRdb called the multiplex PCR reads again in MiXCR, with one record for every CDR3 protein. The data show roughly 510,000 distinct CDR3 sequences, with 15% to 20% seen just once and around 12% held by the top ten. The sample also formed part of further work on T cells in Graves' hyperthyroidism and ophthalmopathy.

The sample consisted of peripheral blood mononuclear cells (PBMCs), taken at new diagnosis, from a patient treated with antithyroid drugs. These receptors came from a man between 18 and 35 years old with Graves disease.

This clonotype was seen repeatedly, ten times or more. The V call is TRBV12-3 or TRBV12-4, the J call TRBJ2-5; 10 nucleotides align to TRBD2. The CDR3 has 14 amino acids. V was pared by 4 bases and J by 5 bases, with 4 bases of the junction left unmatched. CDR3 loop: CASSSSGSGETQYF. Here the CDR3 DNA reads TGTGCCAGCAGTTCTAGCGGGAGCGGCGAGACCCAGTACTTC.

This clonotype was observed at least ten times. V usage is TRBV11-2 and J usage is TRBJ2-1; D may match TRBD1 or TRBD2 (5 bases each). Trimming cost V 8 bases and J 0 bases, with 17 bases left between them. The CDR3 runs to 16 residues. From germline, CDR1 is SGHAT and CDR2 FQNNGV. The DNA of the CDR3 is TGTGCCAGCCGGTTAGAGGGGTCTACCTCCTACAATGAGCAGTTCTTC. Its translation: CASRLEGSTSYNEQFF.

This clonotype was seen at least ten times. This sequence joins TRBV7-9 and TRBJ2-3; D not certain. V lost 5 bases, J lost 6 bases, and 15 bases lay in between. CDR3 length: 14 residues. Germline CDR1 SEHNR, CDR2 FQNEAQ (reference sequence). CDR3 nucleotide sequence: TGTGCCAGCAGCCAAGGACCCCCCTGGGATACGCAGTATTTT. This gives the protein CASSQGPPWDTQYF.

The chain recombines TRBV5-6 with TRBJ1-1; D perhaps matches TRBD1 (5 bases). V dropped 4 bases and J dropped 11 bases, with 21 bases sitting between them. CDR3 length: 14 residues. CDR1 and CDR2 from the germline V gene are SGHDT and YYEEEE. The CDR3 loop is CASSPQLGATRAFF. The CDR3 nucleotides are TGTGCCAGCAGCCCTCAGCTTGGGGCTACGCGGGCTTTCTTT.

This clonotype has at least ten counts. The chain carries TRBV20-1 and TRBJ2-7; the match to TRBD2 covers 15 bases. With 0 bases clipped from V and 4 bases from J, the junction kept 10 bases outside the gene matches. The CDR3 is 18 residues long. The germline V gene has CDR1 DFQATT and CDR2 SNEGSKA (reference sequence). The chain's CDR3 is CSARERGGLAGGRYEQYF. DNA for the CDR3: TGCAGTGCTAGAGAGAGGGGGGGACTAGCGGGAGGAAGGTACGAGCAGTACTTC.

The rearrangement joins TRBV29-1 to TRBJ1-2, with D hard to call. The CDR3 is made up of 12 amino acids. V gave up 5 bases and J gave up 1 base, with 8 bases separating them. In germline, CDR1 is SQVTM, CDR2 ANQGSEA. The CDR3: CSVSPNNYGYTF. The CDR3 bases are TGCAGCGTTAGTCCCAATAACTATGGCTACACCTTC.

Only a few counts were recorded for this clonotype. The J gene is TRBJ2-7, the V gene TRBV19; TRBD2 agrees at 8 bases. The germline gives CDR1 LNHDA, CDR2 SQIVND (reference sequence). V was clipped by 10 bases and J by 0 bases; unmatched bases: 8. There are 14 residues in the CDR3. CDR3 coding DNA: TGTGCCACCTCGACTAGCGCAAGCTCCTACGAGCAGTACTTC. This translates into CATSTSASSYEQYF.

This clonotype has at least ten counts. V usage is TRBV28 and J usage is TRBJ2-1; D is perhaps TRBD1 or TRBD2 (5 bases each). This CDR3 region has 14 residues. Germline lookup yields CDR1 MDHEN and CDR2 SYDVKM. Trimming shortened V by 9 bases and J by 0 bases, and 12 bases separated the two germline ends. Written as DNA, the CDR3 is TGTGCCAGTGATTCGAGGGGCTCCTACAATGAGCAGTTCTTC. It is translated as CASDSRGSYNEQFF. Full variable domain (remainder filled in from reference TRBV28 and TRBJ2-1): DVKVTQSSRYLVKRTGEKVFLECVQDMDHENMFWYRQDPGLGLRLIYFSYDVKMKEKGDIPEGYSVSREKKERFSLILESASTNQTSMYLCASDSRGSYNEQFFGPGTRLTVL.

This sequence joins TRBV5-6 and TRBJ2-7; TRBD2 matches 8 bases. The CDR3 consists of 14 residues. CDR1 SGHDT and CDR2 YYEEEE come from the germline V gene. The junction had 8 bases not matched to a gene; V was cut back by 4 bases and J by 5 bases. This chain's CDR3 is CASSPGLVMDEQYF. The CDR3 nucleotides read TGTGCCAGCAGCCCGGGACTAGTTATGGACGAGCAGTACTTC.

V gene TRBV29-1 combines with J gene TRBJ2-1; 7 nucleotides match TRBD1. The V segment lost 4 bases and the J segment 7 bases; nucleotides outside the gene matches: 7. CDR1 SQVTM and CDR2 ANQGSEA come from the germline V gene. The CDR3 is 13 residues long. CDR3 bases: TGCAGCGTTGCAGGGGGAGAGGTAAATGAGCAGTTCTTC. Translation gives CSVAGGEVNEQFF.

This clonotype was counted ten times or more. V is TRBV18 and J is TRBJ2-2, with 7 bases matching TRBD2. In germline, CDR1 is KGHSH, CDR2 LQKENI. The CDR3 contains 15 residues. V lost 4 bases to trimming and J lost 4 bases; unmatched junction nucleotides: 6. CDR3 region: CASSRAGEGTGELFF. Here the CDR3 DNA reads TGTGCCAGCTCACGGGCGGGAGAAGGCACCGGGGAGCTGTTTTTT.

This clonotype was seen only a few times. CDR3 coding DNA: TGTGCCAGCAGCCGCGGGACTAGCGGTAGAGGTCCCTACGAGCAGTACTTC. It translates to CASSRGTSGRGPYEQYF. The chain is built from TRBV27 and TRBJ2-7; 11 bases are shared with TRBD2. The V and J ends lost 6 bases and 2 bases, in that order; junction bases with no gene match: 12. The CDR3 totals 17 residues. CDR1 and CDR2 (germline): MNHEY, SMNVEV (reference sequence).

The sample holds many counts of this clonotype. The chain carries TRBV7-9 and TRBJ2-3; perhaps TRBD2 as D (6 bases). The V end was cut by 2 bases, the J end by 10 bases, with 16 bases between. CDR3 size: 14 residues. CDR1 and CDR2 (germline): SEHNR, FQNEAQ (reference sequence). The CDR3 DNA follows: TGTGCCAGCAGCTTAAATGCGGGGACCCTCTCGCAGTATTTT. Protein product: CASSLNAGTLSQYF. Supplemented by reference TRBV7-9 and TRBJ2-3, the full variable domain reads DTGVSQNPRHKITKRGQNVTFRCDPISEHNRLYWYRQTLGQGPEFLTYFQNEAQLEKSRLLSDRFSAERPKGSFSTLEIQRTEQGDSAMYLCASSLNAGTLSQYFGPGTRLTVL.

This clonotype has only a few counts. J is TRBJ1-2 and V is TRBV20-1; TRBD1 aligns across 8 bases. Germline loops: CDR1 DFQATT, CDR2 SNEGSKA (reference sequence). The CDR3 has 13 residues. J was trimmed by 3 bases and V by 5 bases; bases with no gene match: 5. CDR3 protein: CSAETGEDYGYTF. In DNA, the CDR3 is TGCAGTGCTGAGACAGGGGAGGACTATGGCTACACCTTC.

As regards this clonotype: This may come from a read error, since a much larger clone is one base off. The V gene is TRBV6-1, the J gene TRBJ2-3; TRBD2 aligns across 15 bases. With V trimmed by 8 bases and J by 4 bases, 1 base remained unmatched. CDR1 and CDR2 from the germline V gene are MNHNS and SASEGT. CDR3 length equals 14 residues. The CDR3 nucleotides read TGTGCCAGCGGACTAGCGGGAGGGCCAGATACGCAGTATTTT. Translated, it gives CASGLAGGPDTQYF.

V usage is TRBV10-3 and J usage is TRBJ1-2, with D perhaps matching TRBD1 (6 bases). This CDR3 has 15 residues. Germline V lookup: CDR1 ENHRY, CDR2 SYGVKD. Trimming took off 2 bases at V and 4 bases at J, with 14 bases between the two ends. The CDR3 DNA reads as TGTGCCATCAGTGAGCCTAGACAGGCCAGCTATGGCTACACCTTC. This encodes CAISEPRQASYGYTF.

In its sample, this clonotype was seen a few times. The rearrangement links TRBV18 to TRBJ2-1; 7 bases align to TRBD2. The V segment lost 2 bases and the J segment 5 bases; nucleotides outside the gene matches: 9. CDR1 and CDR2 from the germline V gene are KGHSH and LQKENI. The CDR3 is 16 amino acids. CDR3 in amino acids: CASSPEGGSRNNEQFF. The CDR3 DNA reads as TGTGCCAGCTCACCAGAAGGCGGGAGTCGGAACAATGAGCAGTTCTTC.

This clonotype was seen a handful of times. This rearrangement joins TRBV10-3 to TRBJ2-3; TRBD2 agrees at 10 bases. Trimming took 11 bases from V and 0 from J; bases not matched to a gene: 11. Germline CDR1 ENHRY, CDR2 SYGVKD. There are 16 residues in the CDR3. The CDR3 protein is CASAGTSASSTDTQYF. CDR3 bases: TGTGCCTCAGCCGGGACTAGCGCCTCTAGCACAGATACGCAGTATTTT.